The entry below gives a single T cell receptor (beta chain) sequence along with its context. V dropped 1 base and J dropped 3; count of bases not matched to a gene: 1. The length of the CDR3 is 15 residues. CDR1 is SEHNR, CDR2 FQNEAQ, per germline (reference sequence). TCRdb's copy holds only in-frame clones and misses some; the assay was immunoSEQ multiplex PCR. The table shows about 160,000 clones, with around 89% occurring only once. The data stem from a study of blood T cell repertoires in COVID-19. Overall study: PBMCs, B-cell-depleted T cells, or T cells provided the cDNA or gDNA that made up the material.

The gene calls are TRBV7-9 and TRBJ2-5, with 11 bases identical to TRBD2. The origin of this receptor is a woman in her forties or fifties who had recovered from COVID-19. Sequencing was done on a sample of PBMCs or T cells enriched from blood (not recorded which). The CDR3 DNA is TGTGCCAGCAGCTTAGAACTAGCGGGGGAAGAGACCCAGTACTTC. Its translation is CASSLELAGEETQYF.